What follows are 13 T cell receptor beta chains derived from one specimen sequenced in a study of control samples from healthy donors and cancer patients. Data came from immunoSEQ multiplex PCR; TCRdb stores just in-frame clones and leaves some out. The sample yields roughly 40,000 clones, about 90% seen once. The sequenced sample was blood. The source of these receptors is a woman between 50 and 59 years old in good health.

This clone was seen once. The rearrangement links TRBV7-9 to TRBJ1-5; D unresolved. V lost 1 base, J lost 2 bases, and 15 bases lay in between. CDR1 is SEHNR and CDR2 is FQNEAQ in the germline V gene (reference sequence). This CDR3 region has 17 residues. The CDR3 bases are TGTGCCAGCAGCTTAGATTTTGGCCCGCTCGGCAATCAGCCCCAGCATTTT. Protein product: CASSLDFGPLGNQPQHF.

The chain is built from TRBV28 and TRBJ2-6, with 8 bases identical to TRBD1. V trimming: 6 bases; J trimming: 3 bases; junction bases outside the gene matches: 13. In germline, CDR1 is MDHEN, CDR2 SYDVKM. The CDR3 totals 18 residues. CDR3 in amino acids: CASRAGTGGTGGANVLTF. The CDR3 nucleotides read TGTGCCAGCAGGGCCGGGACAGGTGGGACTGGTGGGGCCAACGTCCTGACTTTC.

The chain recombines TRBV5-6 with TRBJ1-6; D gene uncertain. Germline CDR1 SGHDT, CDR2 YYEEEE. The length of the CDR3 is 17 residues. V was trimmed by 1 base and J by 0 bases, leaving 11 bases between them. The CDR3 reads CASSLRPGSSYNSPLHF. The CDR3 DNA reads as TGTGCCAGCAGCTTGAGGCCCGGGAGCTCCTATAATTCACCCCTCCACTTT.

The gene calls are TRBV9 and TRBJ2-1; D is undetermined. Germline V lookup: CDR1 SGDLS, CDR2 YYNGEE. Trimming shortened V by 0 bases and J by 4 bases, and 5 bases separated the two germline ends. CDR3 size: 13 residues. CDR3 loop: CASSVDPYNEQFF. As DNA, the CDR3 is TGTGCCAGCAGCGTAGATCCGTACAATGAGCAGTTCTTC.

This chain links TRBV28 with TRBJ2-5; D not certain. Trimming removed 4 bases from V and 1 base from J, with 7 bases in between. The CDR3 consists of 13 residues. CDR1 and CDR2 from the germline V gene are MDHEN and SYDVKM. Here the CDR3 DNA reads TGTGCCAGCAGTTCAGGACGCCAAGAGACCCAGTACTTC. Protein: CASSSGRQETQYF.

Note on this clone: A junction end diverges from the germline sequence, so it may reflect a read error. The chain links TRBV5-8 to TRBJ2-1, with D maybe TRBD1 (5 bases). The germline V gene encodes CDR1 SGHTS and CDR2 YDEGEE. The length of the CDR3 is 12 residues. CDR3 loop: CASSLQGAEEFF. CDR3 DNA: TGTGCCAGCAGCTTGCAGGGTGCTGAGGAGTTCTTC. The full variable domain, with the rest looked up from reference TRBV5-8 and TRBJ2-1, is EAGVTQSPTHLIKTRGQQATLRCSPISGHTSVYWYQQALGLGLQFLLWYDEGEERNRGNFPPRFSGRQFPNYSSELNVNALELEDSALYLCASSLQGAEEFFGPGTRLTVL.

The chain combines TRBV19 with TRBJ2-5, with 10 bases lining up with TRBD2. Germline CDR1 and CDR2: LNHDA and SQIVND (reference sequence). V shed 10 bases, J shed 4 bases, and the junction held 9 bases outside the gene matches. The CDR3 is 14 amino acids. The chain's CDR3 is CATRAGGPVETQYF. The CDR3 bases are TGTGCCACCAGAGCGGGGGGGCCAGTAGAGACCCAGTACTTC.

The rearrangement links TRBV5-1 to TRBJ1-6; no clear D. This CDR3 region has 15 residues. Per germline, CDR1 SGHRS and CDR2 YFSETQ. The germline V and J ends were trimmed by 0 bases and 7 bases, with 11 bases remaining between them. The CDR3 reads CASSLEEPFNSPLHF. The DNA for the CDR3 is TGCGCCAGCAGCTTGGAGGAACCATTCAATTCACCCCTCCACTTT.

The V gene is TRBV6-1, the J gene TRBJ1-5; no firm D call. Germline values: CDR1 MNHNS, CDR2 SASEGT. This CDR3 has 15 amino acids. Trimming pared 3 bases from V and 0 bases from J, leaving 9 bases between. The CDR3 DNA follows: TGTGCCAGCAGTGAGCGGCAGGCTAGCAATCAGCCCCAGCATTTT. Its translation: CASSERQASNQPQHF.

The chain links TRBV7-6 to TRBJ2-1, with TRBD2 matching over 8 bases. With V trimmed by 1 base and J by 4 bases, 6 bases remained unmatched. Germline CDR1 and CDR2: SGHVS and FNYEAQ. CDR3 length: 16 amino acids. CDR3 region: CASSLVGRGDYNEQFF. CDR3 bases: TGTGCCAGCAGCTTAGTGGGGCGGGGGGATTACAATGAGCAGTTCTTC.

The rearrangement uses TRBV9 and TRBJ1-1; possible D gene TRBD1, 5 bases. Germline CDR1 reads SGDLS; CDR2 reads YYNGEE. Trimming pared 4 bases from V and 1 base from J, leaving 14 bases between. There are 15 residues in the CDR3. The chain's CDR3 is CASSLTGGENTEAFF. As DNA, the CDR3 is TGTGCCAGCAGCTTAACCGGGGGTGAGAACACTGAAGCTTTCTTT.

This clone was seen a single time. This chain links TRBV4-3 with TRBJ1-3, with D tentatively TRBD1 (6 bases). Between the trimmed V and J ends, which lost 0 bases and 11 bases, there was a span of 11 bases. Germline V gene data show CDR1 as LGHNA and CDR2 as YSLEER. This CDR3 contains 13 residues. Here the CDR3 DNA reads TGCGCCAGCAGCCAAGACAGGGGATACCCCATATATTTT. It codes for CASSQDRGYPIYF.

There are a few counts of this clone. Additional DNA sequences in this sample encode the identical CDR3. The chain couples TRBV7-2 to TRBJ2-1, with D hard to call. V was shortened by 1 base and J by 4 bases, with 8 bases between the two germline ends. The CDR3 is 14 residues long. Germline V gene data show CDR1 as SGHTA and CDR2 as FQGNSA. In nucleotides, the CDR3 is TGTGCCAGCAGCTTAGGGTTGGGTTACAATGAGCAGTTCTTC. Its protein product is CASSLGLGYNEQFF. The full variable domain, in which reference TRBV7-2 and TRBJ2-1 provide the parts outside the CDR3, is GAGVSQSPSNKVTEKGKDVELRCDPISGHTALYWYRQSLGQGLEFLIYFQGNSAPDKSGLPSDRFSAERTGGSVSTLTIQRTQQEDSAVYLCASSLGLGYNEQFFGPGTRLTVL.